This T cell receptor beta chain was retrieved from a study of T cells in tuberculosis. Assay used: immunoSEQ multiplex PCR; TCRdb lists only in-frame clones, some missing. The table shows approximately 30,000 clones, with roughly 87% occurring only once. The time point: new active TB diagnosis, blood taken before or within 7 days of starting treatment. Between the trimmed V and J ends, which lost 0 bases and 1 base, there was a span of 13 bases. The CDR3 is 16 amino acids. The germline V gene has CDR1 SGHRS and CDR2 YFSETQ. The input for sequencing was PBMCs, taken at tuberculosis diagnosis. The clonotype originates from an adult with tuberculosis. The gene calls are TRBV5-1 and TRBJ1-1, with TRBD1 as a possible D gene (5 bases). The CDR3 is CASSLAPATANTEAFF. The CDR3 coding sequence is TGCGCCAGCAGCTTGGCCCCGGCGACAGCGAACACTGAAGCTTTCTTT.